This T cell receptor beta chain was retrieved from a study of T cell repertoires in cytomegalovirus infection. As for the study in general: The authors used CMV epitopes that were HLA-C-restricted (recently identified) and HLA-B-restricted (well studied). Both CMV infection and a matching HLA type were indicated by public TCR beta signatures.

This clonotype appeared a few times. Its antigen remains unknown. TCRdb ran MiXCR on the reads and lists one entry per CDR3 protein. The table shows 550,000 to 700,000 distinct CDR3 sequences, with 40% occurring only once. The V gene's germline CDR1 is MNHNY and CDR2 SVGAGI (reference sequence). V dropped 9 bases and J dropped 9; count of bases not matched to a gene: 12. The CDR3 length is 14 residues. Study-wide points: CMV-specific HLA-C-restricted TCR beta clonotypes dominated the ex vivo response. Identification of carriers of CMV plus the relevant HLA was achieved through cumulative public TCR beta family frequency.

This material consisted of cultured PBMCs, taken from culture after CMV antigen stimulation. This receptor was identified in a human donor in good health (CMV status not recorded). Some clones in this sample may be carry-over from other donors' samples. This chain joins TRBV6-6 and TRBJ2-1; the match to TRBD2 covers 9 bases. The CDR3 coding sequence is TGTGCCAGTATGGAGGGCGGGAGGGTGCGTGAGCAGTTCTTC. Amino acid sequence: CASMEGGRVREQFF.